This T cell receptor (beta chain) was documented in a study of cytomegalovirus exposure and HLA in healthy donors. The CDR3 consists of 14 residues. CDR1 and CDR2 from the germline V gene are MDHEN and SYDVKM. V gave up 5 bases and J gave up 3 bases; unmatched junction bases: 4. The PCR made use of 60 Vbeta and 13 Jbeta primers. This table comes from immunoSEQ multiplex PCR, and its TCRdb copy is limited to in-frame clones, with some not included. The sample has over 130,000 clones, about three fifths seen once; the top ten hold around 2%. The V gene is TRBV28, the J gene TRBJ1-1; 9 bases are shared with TRBD1. The sequencing sample was made of PBMCs. The origin of this receptor is a male donor in good health and CMV-seronegative. CDR3 in amino acids: CASSPGQGYTEAFF. The CDR3 DNA sequence: TGTGCCAGCAGTCCGGGACAGGGTTACACTGAAGCTTTCTTT.